The sequence of this TCR beta chain was determined in a study of long-term antiretroviral therapy in people with HIV. The study's findings and limits: Pre-ART clonal expansion yielded clones that dominated the repertoire at all time points. When set beside controls, HIV repertoires had CDR3 length ranges that were narrower.

Of note for this clone: Its antigen is as yet unknown.

Run at survey level, the immunoSEQ assay was version v3.0. Some clones are missing from TCRdb's copy, which holds only in-frame ones; the method was immunoSEQ multiplex PCR. The sample shows 24,000 or so clones, over 85% of them seen only once. The starting material was unsorted PBMCs, obtained roughly 5 years after starting antiretroviral therapy. This TCR came from a woman between 50 and 59 years old with HIV.

CDR3 amino acids: CASSLRQGTVAEAFF. DNA for the CDR3: TGTGCCAGCAGCCTAAGACAGGGAACGGTCGCTGAAGCTTTCTTT. This chain uses TRBV2 with TRBJ1-1, with 7 positions matching TRBD1. Trimming removed 6 bases from V and 6 bases from J; junction bases left unmatched: 13. The CDR3 sequence is 15 residues long. CDR1 is SNHLY, CDR2 FYNNEI, per germline.